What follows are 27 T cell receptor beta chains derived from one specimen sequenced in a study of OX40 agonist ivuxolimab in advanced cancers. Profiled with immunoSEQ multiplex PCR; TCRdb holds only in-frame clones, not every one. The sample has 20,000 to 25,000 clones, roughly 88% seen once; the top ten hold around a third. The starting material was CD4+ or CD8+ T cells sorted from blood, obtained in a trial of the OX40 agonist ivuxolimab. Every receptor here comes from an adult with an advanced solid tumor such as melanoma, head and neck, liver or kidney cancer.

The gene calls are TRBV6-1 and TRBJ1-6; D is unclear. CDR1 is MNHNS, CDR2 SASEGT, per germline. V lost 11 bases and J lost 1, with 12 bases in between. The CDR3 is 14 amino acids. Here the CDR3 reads CASILGSYNSPLHF. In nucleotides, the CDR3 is TGTGCCTCCATTTTGGGGTCCTATAATTCACCCCTCCACTTT.

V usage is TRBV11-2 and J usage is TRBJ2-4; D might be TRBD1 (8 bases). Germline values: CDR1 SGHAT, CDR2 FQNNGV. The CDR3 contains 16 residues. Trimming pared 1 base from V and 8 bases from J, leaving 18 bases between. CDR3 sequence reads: CASSLVPGGAGDIQYF. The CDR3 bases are TGTGCCAGCAGCTTAGTTCCAGGGGGCGCGGGGGACATTCAGTACTTC. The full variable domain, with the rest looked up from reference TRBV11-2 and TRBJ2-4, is EAGVAQSPRYKIIEKRQSVAFWCNPISGHATLYWYQQILGQGPKLLIQFQNNGVVDDSQLPKDRFSAERLKGVDSTLKIQPAKLEDSAVYLCASSLVPGGAGDIQYFGAGTRLSVL.

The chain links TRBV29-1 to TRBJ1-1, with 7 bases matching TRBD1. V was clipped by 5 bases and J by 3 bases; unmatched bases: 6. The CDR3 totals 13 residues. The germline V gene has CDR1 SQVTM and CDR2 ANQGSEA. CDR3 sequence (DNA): TGCAGCGTTCCGGACAGGTTTGACACTGAAGCTTTCTTT. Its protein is CSVPDRFDTEAFF.

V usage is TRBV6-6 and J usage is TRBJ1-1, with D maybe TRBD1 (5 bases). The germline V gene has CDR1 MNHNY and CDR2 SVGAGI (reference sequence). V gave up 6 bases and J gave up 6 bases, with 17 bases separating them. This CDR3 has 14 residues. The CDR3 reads CASSYGARGAEAFF. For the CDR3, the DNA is TGTGCCAGCAGCTACGGGGCCCGAGGCGCTGAAGCTTTCTTT.

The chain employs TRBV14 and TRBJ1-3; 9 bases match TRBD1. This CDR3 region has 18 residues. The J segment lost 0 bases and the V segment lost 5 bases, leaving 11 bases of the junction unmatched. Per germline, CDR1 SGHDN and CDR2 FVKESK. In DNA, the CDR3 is TGTGCCAGCAGCGAGGACAGGGGAACTCTTCACTCTGGAAACACCATATATTTT. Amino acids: CASSEDRGTLHSGNTIYF.

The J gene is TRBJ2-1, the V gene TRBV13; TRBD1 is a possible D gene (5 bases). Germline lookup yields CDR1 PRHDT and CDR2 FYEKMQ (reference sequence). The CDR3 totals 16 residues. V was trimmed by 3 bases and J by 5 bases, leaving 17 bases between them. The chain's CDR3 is CASSFLRQIQHNEQFF. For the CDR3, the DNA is TGTGCCAGCAGCTTCTTAAGACAGATCCAACACAATGAGCAGTTCTTC.

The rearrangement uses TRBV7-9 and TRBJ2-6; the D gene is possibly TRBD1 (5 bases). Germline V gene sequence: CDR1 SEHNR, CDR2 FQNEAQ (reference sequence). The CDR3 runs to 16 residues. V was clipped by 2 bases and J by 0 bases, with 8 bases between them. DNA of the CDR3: TGTGCCAGCAGCTTACCGACAGTCTCTGGGGCCAACGTCCTGACTTTC. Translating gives CASSLPTVSGANVLTF.

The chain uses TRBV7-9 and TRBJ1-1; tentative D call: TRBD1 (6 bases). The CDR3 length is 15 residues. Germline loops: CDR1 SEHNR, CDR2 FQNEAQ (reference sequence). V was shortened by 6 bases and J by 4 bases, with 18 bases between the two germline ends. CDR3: CASRPPGVRVTEAFF. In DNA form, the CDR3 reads TGTGCCAGCAGGCCACCAGGGGTGAGGGTCACTGAAGCTTTCTTT.

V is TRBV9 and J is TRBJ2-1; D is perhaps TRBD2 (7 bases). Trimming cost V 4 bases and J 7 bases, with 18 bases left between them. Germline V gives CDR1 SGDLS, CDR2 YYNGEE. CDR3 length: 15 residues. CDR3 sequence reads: CASSLLLGGGNEQFF. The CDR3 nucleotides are TGTGCCAGCAGCCTACTCCTAGGGGGGGGGAATGAGCAGTTCTTC.

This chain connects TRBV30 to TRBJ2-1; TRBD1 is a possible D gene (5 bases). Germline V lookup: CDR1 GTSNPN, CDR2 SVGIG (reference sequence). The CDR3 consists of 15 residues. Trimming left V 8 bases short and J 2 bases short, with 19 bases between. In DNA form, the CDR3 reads TGTGCCAGCAGCTTAGACAGAGTTCCCTACAATGAGCAGTTCTTC. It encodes CASSLDRVPYNEQFF.

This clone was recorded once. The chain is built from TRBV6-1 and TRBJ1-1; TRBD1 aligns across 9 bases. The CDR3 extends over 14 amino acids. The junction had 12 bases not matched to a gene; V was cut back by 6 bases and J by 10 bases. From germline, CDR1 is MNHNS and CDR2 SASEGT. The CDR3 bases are TGTGCCAGCAGAGAGTTGGGGGGACAGGGTGTAGCTTTCTTT. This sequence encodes CASRELGGQGVAFF.

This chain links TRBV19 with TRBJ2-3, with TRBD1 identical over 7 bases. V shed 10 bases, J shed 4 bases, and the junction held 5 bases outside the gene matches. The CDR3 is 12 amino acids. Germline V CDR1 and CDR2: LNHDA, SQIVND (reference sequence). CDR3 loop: CATAQGSDTQYF. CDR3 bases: TGTGCCACCGCACAGGGGTCAGATACGCAGTATTTT.

The CDR3 coding sequence is TGTGCCAGCAGCTTAGGGTCGGACAGGCCTTACAATGAGCAGTTCTTC. This translates into CASSLGSDRPYNEQFF. The chain combines TRBV7-3 with TRBJ2-1; 7 nucleotides line up with TRBD1. J gave up 4 bases and V 2 bases, and 8 bases lay outside the gene matches. Germline-derived CDR1 and CDR2 are SGHTA and FQGTGA. This CDR3 comprises 16 residues.

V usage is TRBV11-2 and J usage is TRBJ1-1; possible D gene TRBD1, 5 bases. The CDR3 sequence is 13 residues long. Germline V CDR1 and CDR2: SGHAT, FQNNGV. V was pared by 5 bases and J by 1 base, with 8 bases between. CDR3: CASSGQTNTEAFF. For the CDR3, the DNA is TGTGCCAGCAGCGGACAAACGAACACTGAAGCTTTCTTT.

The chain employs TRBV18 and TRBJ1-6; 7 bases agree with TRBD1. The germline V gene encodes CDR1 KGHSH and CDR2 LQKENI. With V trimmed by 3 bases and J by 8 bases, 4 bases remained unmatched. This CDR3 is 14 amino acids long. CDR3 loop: CASSPYRGDSPLHF. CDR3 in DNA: TGTGCCAGCTCACCCTACAGGGGAGATTCACCCCTCCACTTT.

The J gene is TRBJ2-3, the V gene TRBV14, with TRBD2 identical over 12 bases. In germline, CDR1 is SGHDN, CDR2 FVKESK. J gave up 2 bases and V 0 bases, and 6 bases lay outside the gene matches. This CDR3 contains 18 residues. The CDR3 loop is CASSQDRRLAGVTDTQYF. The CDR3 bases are TGTGCCAGCAGCCAAGATAGGCGACTAGCGGGAGTCACAGATACGCAGTATTTT.

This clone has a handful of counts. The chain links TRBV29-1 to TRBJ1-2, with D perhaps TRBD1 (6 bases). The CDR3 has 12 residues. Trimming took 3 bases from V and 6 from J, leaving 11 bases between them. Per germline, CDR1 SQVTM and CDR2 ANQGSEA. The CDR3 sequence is CSVDAGVDGYTF. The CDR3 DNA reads TGCAGCGTTGACGCAGGGGTGGATGGCTACACCTTC.

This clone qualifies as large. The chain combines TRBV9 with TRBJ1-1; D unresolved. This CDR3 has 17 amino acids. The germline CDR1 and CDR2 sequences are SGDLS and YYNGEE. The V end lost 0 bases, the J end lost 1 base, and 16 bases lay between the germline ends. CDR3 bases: TGTGCCAGCAGCGTAGAGGCGGATCTCATCCCGAACACTGAAGCTTTCTTT. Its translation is CASSVEADLIPNTEAFF.

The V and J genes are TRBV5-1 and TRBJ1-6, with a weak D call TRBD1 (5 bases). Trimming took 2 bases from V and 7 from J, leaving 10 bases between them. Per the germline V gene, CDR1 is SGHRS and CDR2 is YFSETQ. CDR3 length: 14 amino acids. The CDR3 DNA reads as TGCGCCAGCAGCTTTTCAGGGAGAAATTCACCCCTCCACTTT. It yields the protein CASSFSGRNSPLHF.

Here the CDR3 reads CASKYTRYTGELFF. The CDR3 nucleotides are TGTGCCAGCAAATACACGCGGTACACCGGGGAGCTGTTTTTT. The chain carries TRBV27 and TRBJ2-2; D uncertain. Germline CDR1 is MNHEY and CDR2 is SMNVEV (reference sequence). V lost 7 bases and J 3 bases, leaving 12 bases between the germline ends. The length of the CDR3 is 14 residues.

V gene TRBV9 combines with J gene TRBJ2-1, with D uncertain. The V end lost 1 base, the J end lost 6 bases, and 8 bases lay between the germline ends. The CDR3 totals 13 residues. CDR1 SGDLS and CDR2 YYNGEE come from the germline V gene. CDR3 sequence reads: CASSVPGRNEQFF. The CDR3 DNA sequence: TGTGCCAGCAGCGTACCGGGCCGCAATGAGCAGTTCTTC.

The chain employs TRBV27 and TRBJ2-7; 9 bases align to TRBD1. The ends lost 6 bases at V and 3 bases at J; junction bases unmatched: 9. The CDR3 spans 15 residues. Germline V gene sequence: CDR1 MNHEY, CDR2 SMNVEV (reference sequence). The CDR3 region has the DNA TGTGCCAGCAGAAAACAGGGGGCAAGGGACTACGAGCAGTACTTC. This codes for CASRKQGARDYEQYF.

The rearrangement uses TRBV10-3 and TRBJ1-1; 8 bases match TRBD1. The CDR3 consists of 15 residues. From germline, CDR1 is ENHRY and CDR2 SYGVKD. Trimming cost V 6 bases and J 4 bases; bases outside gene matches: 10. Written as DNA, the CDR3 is TGTGCCATCAGCGATAAGACAGGGGTACGCACTGAAGCTTTCTTT. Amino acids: CAISDKTGVRTEAFF.

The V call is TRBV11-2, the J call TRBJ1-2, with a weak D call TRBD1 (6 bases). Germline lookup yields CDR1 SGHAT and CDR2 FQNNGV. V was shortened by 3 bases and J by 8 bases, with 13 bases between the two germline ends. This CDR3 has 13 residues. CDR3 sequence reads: CASSLSGGGGYTF. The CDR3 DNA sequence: TGTGCCAGCAGCTTGAGTGGCGGGGGCGGCTACACCTTC.

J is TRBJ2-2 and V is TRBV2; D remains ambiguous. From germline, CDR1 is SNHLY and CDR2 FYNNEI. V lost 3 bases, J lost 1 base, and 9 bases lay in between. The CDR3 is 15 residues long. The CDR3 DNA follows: TGTGCCAGCAGTGACACTCGCGTGAACACCGGGGAGCTGTTTTTT. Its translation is CASSDTRVNTGELFF.

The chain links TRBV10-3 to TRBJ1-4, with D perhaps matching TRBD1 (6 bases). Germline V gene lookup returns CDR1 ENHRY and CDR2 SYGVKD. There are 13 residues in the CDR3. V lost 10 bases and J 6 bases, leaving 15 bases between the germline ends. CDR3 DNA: TGTGCCACCCACCGGGACATCGATGAAAAACTGTTTTTT. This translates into CATHRDIDEKLFF.

CDR3: CASSLARRSSTNEKLFF. For the CDR3, the DNA is TGCGCCAGCAGCTTGGCCCGACGGAGCTCAACTAATGAAAAACTGTTTTTT. The chain links TRBV5-1 to TRBJ1-4; D remains unclear. The CDR3 contains 17 residues. The germline V and J ends were trimmed by 0 bases and 0 bases, with 12 bases remaining between them. The germline gives CDR1 SGHRS, CDR2 YFSETQ.